The TCR beta chain described here comes from a study of spatial heterogeneity in lung cancer. Study as a whole: Consistent detection of more beta-chain than alpha-chain sequences was observed.

Every TCR cDNA molecule bore its own unique molecular identifier. TCRdb reanalysed the 5' RACE reads using MiXCR and keeps one entry per CDR3 protein. The sample lists around 4,800 distinct CDR3 sequences; approximately 12% were seen once. Time point: sample taken at primary tumor resection. From tumor, nontumor lung or frozen PBMC, whole RNA was taken unsorted for sequencing. This CDR3 has 16 residues. Germline CDR1 and CDR2: ENHRY and SYGVKD. V dropped 2 bases and J dropped 0; count of bases not matched to a gene: 3. Findings and limits, study-wide: Expanded intratumoral alpha and beta TCR counts tracked tumor mutation counts.

With regard to this clonotype: What it binds is not known.

The sample consisted of lung tumor tissue, taken at surgery. The chain couples TRBV10-3 to TRBJ2-2, with 7 bases that match TRBD1. The TCR originated in a male donor with early-stage non-small cell lung cancer. CDR3 residues: CAISEGTAPNTGELFF. The DNA of the CDR3 is TGTGCCATCAGTGAGGGGACAGCTCCGAACACCGGGGAGCTGTTTTTT.